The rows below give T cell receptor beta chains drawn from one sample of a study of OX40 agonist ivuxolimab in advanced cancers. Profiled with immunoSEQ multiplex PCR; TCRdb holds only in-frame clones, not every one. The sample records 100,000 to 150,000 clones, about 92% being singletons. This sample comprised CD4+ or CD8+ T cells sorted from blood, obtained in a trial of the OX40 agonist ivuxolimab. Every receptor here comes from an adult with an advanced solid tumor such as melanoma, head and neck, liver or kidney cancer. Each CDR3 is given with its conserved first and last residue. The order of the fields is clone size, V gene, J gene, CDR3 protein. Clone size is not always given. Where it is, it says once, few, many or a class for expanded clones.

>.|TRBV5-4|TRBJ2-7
CASSSGRASAEQYF
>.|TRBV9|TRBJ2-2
CASSVSGRTTGELFF
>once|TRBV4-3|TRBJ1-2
CASSQNKDGFYGYTF
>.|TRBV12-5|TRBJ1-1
CASGRTPGQGSTEAFF
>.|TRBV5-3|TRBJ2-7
CASSHTPGVHEQYF
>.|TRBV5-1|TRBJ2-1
CASSSPAGTTLFGNEQFF
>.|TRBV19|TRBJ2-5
CASSPGLAAQETQYF
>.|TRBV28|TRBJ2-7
CASSPARAGGNYEQYF
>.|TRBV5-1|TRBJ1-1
CASTSAADTEAFF
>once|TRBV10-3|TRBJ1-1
CAISDWATEAFF
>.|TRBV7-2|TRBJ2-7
CASSSPGGQGAVEQYF
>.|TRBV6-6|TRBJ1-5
CASSYSAGWPQHF
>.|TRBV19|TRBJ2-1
CASSIGGNNEQFF
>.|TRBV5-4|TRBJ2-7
CASSLADRVEQYF
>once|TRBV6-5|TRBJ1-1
CASSTGGRGAFF
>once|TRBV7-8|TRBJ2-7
CASKDREGTYEQYF
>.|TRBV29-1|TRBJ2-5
CSVVPLAAQETQYF
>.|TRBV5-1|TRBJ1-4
CASSLDPLTGGNEKLFF
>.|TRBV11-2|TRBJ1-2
CASSLEPIYGYTF
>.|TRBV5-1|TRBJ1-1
CASSLGAWGMNTEAFF
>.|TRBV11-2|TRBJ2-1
CASSVTSGSYNEQFF
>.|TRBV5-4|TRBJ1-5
CASSQDFRQPQHF
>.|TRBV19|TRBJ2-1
CASRQGLAGFNEQFF
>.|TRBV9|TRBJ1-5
CASSVGEGGSNQPQHF
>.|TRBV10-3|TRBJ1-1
CAITLRSNTEAFF
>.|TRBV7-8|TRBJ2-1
CASSLGGATYNEQFF
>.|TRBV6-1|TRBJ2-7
CASSEVGDSYEQYF
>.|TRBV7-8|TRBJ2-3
CASSLWAGGPNTQYF
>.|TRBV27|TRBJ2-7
CASSSNYEQYF
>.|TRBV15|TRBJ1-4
CATSRDGTGIDEKLFF
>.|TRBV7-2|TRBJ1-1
CASSPGQNTEAFF
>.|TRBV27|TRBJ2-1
CASSFLRTSGRDAEQFF
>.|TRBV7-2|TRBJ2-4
CASSPLLAKNIQYF
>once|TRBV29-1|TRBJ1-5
CSVEVANSNQPQHF
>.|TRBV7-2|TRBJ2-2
CASSDLEGIGELFF
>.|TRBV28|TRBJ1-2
CASSSVGEANYGYTF
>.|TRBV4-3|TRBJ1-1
CASSQDWSNTEAFF
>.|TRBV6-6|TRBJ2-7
CATRQGSYEQYF
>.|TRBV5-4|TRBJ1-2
CASSLNGGYGYTF
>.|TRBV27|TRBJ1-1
CASSRGGWGPMNTEAFF